The sequence of this T cell receptor beta chain was determined in a study of blood T cell repertoires in COVID-19. Across the study: Sources were T cells, B-cell-depleted T cells, or PBMCs; the material itself was cDNA or gDNA.

Per the study methods: Reference gene primer amplification gave nucleated cell count estimates. The repertoire was sequenced with immunoSEQ multiplex PCR; TCRdb's copy has only in-frame clones and lacks some. V and J calls and clone size are given by that table; D and trimming were obtained from the DNA. The sample lists hundreds of thousands of clones, 70% to 90% occurring once. No more than 2 weeks before study entry, exposed participants had met a case of COVID-19. Per germline, CDR1 MGHRA and CDR2 YSYEKL. Trimming cost V 2 bases and J 1 base, with 12 bases left between them. This CDR3 has 15 amino acids.

Sequencing was carried out using PBMCs or T cells enriched from blood (not recorded which). This receptor was obtained from a woman between 18 and 29 years old who had been exposed to COVID-19. The chain is built from TRBV4-1 and TRBJ2-7; possible D gene TRBD2, 5 bases. CDR3 nucleotide sequence: TGCGCCAGCAGCCAACGCGCCGGGGTGTCCTACGAGCAGTACTTC. Protein sequence: CASSQRAGVSYEQYF.